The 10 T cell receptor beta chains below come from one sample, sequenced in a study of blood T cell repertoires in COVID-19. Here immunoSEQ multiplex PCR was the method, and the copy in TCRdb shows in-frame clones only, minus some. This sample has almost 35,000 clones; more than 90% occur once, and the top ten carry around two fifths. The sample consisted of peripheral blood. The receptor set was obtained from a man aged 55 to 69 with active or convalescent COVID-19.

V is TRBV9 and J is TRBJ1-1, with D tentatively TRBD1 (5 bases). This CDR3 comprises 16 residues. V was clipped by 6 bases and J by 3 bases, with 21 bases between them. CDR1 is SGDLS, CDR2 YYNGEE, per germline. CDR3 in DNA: TGTGCCAGCACCCGGGGGATTCAACCGGAGGACACTGAAGCTTTCTTT. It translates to CASTRGIQPEDTEAFF.

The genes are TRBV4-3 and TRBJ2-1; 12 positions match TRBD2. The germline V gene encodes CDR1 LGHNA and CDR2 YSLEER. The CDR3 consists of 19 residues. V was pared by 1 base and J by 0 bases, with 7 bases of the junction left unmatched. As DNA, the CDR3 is TGCGCCAGCAGCCAAGCGAGGACTAGCGGGATTACCTCCTACAATGAGCAGTTCTTC. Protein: CASSQARTSGITSYNEQFF.

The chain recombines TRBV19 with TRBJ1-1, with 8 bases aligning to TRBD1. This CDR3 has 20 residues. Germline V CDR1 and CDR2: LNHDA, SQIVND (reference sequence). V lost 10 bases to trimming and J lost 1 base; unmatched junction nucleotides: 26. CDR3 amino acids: CATAPGQVKLGYQSNTEAFF. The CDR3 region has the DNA TGTGCCACTGCCCCGGGACAGGTCAAGTTGGGATATCAATCGAACACTGAAGCTTTCTTT.

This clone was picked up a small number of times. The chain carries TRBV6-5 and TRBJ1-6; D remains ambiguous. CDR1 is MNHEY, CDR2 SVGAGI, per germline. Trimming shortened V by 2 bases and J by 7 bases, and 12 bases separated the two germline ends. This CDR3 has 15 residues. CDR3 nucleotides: TGTGCCAGCAGTTACAGGTCGACGGGGAATTCACCCCTCCACTTT. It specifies CASSYRSTGNSPLHF.

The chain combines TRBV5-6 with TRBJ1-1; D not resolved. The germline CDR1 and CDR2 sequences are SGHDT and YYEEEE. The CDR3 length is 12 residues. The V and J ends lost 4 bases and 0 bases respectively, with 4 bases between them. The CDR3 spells CASSPMNTEAFF. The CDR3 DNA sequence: TGTGCCAGCAGCCCTATGAACACTGAAGCTTTCTTT. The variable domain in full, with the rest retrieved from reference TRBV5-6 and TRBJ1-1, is DAGVTQSPTHLIKTRGQQVTLRCSPKSGHDTVSWYQQALGQGPQFIFQYYEEEERQRGNFPDRFSGHQFPNYSSELNVNALLLGDSALYLCASSPMNTEAFFGQGTRLTVV.

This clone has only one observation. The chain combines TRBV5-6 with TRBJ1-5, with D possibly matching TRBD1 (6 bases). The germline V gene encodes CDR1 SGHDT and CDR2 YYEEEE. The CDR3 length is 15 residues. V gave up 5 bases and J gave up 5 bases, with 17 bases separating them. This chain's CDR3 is CASRSNRAPHQPQHF. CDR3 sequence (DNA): TGTGCCAGCAGGTCAAACAGGGCCCCCCATCAGCCCCAGCATTTT.

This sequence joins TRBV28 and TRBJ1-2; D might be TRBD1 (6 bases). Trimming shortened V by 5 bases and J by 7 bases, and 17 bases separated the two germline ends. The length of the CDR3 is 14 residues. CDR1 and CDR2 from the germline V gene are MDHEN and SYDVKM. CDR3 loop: CASSTMPGVVGYTF. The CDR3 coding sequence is TGTGCCAGCAGTACGATGCCAGGGGTGGTTGGCTACACCTTC.

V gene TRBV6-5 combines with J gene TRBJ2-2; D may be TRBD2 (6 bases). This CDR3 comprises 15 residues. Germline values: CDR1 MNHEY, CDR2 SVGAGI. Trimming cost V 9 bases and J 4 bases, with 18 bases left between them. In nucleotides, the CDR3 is TGTGCCAGTTGTCAAAGGGTGGGAGGCACCGGGGAGCTGTTTTTT. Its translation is CASCQRVGGTGELFF.

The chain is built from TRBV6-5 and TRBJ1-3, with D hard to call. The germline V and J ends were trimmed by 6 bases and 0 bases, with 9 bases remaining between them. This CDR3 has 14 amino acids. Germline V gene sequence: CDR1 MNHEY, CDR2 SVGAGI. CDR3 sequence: CASRLHYSGNTIYF. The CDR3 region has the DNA TGTGCCAGCAGGCTCCACTACTCTGGAAACACCATATATTTT.

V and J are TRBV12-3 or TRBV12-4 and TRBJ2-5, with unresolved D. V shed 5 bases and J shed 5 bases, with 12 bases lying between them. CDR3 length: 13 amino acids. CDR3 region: CASSKLSKETQYF. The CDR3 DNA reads TGTGCCAGCAGTAAGCTATCGAAGGAGACCCAGTACTTC.